The present entry profiles one TCR beta chain with its context. This sample was taken from a study of blood T cell repertoires in COVID-19. The assay was immunoSEQ multiplex PCR, and TCRdb's table has in-frame clones only and misses some. The sample holds a few hundred thousand clones, approximately 86% seen once. This receptor was identified in a woman aged 55-70 years with COVID-19, enrolled during active disease. The sequenced sample consisted of peripheral blood.

CDR3 in DNA: TGTGCCACCAGCCCTCCAACCCGGGACAGGGGTTACACTGAAGCTTTCTTT. Protein: CATSPPTRDRGYTEAFF. The chain is built from TRBV15 and TRBJ1-1, with 10 positions matching TRBD1. CDR1 and CDR2 (germline): LNHNV, YYDKDF (reference sequence). Trimming took 5 bases from V and 3 from J; bases not matched to a gene: 12. CDR3 size: 17 residues.